Sequencing of this T cell receptor (beta chain) was carried out in a study of blood T cells in healthy people across ages. With a J-beta primer mix and a sample-barcoded 5' primer, a second PCR ran about 7 to 12 cycles. Using its own MiXCR run on the 5' RACE reads, TCRdb lists one record per CDR3 protein. Here the sample spans about 380,000 distinct CDR3 sequences, 45% to 60% being singletons. This CDR3 is built from 15 residues. Trimming stripped 2 bases from V and 2 bases from J, with 14 bases between. Germline V CDR1 and CDR2: DFQATT, SNEGSKA (reference sequence). The sequenced sample was blood. The V and J genes are TRBV20-1 and TRBJ2-3, with D tentatively TRBD1 or TRBD2 (6 bases each). The clonotype comes from a man aged 60 to 69 in good health. This CDR3 reads CSARTRGLFTDTQYF. CDR3 DNA: TGCAGTGCTAGAACTCGGGGGCTTTTCACAGATACGCAGTATTTT.